This T cell receptor (beta chain) is from a study of T cell responses to AZD1222 COVID-19 vaccine. Study summary: Analyses pooled second doses at about 4 or about 12 weeks. Study observations and caveats: Only 6 or 7 individuals given AZD1222 were seropositive at baseline. Samples come after the peak T cell response, not at day 14. In a largely white British group with more females than males, clonal diversity was possibly underestimated.

The table came from immunoSEQ multiplex PCR; TCRdb's copy has only in-frame clones and leaves some out. The sample lists about 53,000 clones, roughly 80% occurring once. This clone was seen a handful of times. What it binds is unknown. The CDR3 is 11 amino acids. V was clipped by 6 bases and J by 1 base, with 6 bases between them. Germline V gene lookup returns CDR1 DFQATT and CDR2 SNEGSKA (reference sequence). The origin of this receptor is an adult in good health. The source was peripheral blood, collected on day 0 of AZD1222 vaccination. The V and J genes are TRBV20-1 and TRBJ1-1, with D uncertain. This CDR3 is CSAERNTEAFF. The DNA for the CDR3 is TGCAGTGCCGAGCGGAACACTGAAGCTTTCTTT.